The 8 T cell receptor beta chains listed next were all sequenced from one sample in a study of PD-1 blockade in classical Hodgkin lymphoma. Profiling relied on immunoSEQ multiplex PCR, and the TCRdb table lists in-frame clones only, not all of them. This sample yields roughly 61,000 clones, of which about 91% are seen a single time; 8% to 13% belongs to the top ten. Relapse was seen in all patients after autologous stem cell transplantation, and brentuximab vedotin exposure was variable. The sequenced sample was peripheral blood mononuclear cells (PBMCs), obtained before the second cycle of nivolumab. The receptors were gathered from a human donor with classical Hodgkin lymphoma.

CDR3 nucleotide sequence: TGTGCCAGCAGCTTGTCTTCCGGGCTAGCCTCCTACGAGCAGTACTTC. Protein: CASSLSSGLASYEQYF. The chain uses TRBV5-8 and TRBJ2-7; D is perhaps TRBD2 (5 bases). The CDR3 is 16 residues long. Germline-derived CDR1 and CDR2 are SGHTS and YDEGEE. Trimming cost V 1 base and J 0 bases, with 14 bases left between them.

The CDR3 region is CASSLWDGAGGGDEQFF. For the CDR3, the DNA is TGTGCCAGCAGTTTATGGGATGGAGCGGGAGGGGGAGATGAGCAGTTCTTC. The rearrangement joins TRBV28 to TRBJ2-1; 10 positions agree with TRBD2. CDR3 length: 17 residues. Looked up from germline, CDR1 is MDHEN and CDR2 is SYDVKM. Losses at the gene ends were 0 bases for V and 8 bases for J; bases not matched to a gene: 10.

V gene TRBV27 combines with J gene TRBJ2-7, with 7 bases lining up with TRBD1. Germline CDR1 MNHEY, CDR2 SMNVEV (reference sequence). J gave up 4 bases and V 5 bases, and 11 bases lay outside the gene matches. The CDR3 runs 15 residues. The CDR3 nucleotides are TGTGCCAGCAGTCCCCTCGGACAGGTTTCTTACGAGCAGTACTTC. It translates to CASSPLGQVSYEQYF.

The gene calls are TRBV12-5 and TRBJ2-7; D call uncertain. V lost 6 bases and J lost 5, with 14 bases in between. The CDR3 spans 13 residues. CDR1 is LGHNT, CDR2 FRNRAP, per germline. CDR3 in amino acids: CASGYDSQDEQYF. In nucleotides, the CDR3 is TGTGCTAGTGGGTATGACTCTCAGGACGAGCAGTACTTC.

The V gene is TRBV2, the J gene TRBJ2-3; 12 bases line up with TRBD2. V trimming: 11 bases; J trimming: 6 bases; junction bases outside the gene matches: 9. CDR3 length: 14 amino acids. In germline, CDR1 is SNHLY, CDR2 FYNNEI. CDR3 region: CAARTSGKSDTQYF. The CDR3 DNA reads as TGTGCCGCCAGGACTAGCGGGAAATCGGATACGCAGTATTTT.

The chain carries TRBV9 and TRBJ1-5; 7 nucleotides agree with TRBD1. Germline CDR1 SGDLS, CDR2 YYNGEE. This CDR3 contains 15 residues. The junction had 7 bases not matched to a gene; V was cut back by 4 bases and J by 3 bases. The CDR3 DNA reads as TGTGCCAGCAGCCCGTCCGGGACAGACAATCAGCCCCAGCATTTT. Translation gives CASSPSGTDNQPQHF.

J is TRBJ1-1 and V is TRBV30; perhaps TRBD1 as D (5 bases). Germline values: CDR1 GTSNPN, CDR2 SVGIG (reference sequence). Trimming took off 0 bases at V and 4 bases at J, with 18 bases between the two ends. This CDR3 region has 16 residues. The CDR3 loop reads CAWSVNPHGGSTEAFF. The DNA of the CDR3 is TGTGCCTGGAGTGTAAATCCCCACGGGGGGAGCACTGAAGCTTTCTTT.

The rearrangement links TRBV9 to TRBJ2-5; D not certain. Germline V gives CDR1 SGDLS, CDR2 YYNGEE. This CDR3 comprises 12 residues. The V and J ends lost 0 bases and 5 bases respectively, with 5 bases between them. The CDR3 here is CASSVEGETQYF. The DNA of the CDR3 is TGTGCCAGCAGCGTAGAAGGGGAGACCCAGTACTTC.